This T cell receptor (beta chain) was sequenced for a study of blood T cell repertoires in COVID-19. Across the study: The cDNA or gDNA used as material had been derived from T cells, B-cell-depleted T cells, or PBMCs.

Participant age was roughly 18 to 90 years, and participants resided in fewer than 25 US areas. Within the 2 weeks before study entry, each person in the exposed group met a COVID-19 case. Per the original methods: Quantification of nucleated cells was approximated via reference gene primer amplification. Produced via immunoSEQ multiplex PCR; TCRdb's table is partial and in-frame only. That table supplies the V and J calls and clone size; D and trimming were determined from the DNA. Of roughly 400,000 clones listed, roughly 88% were seen once; the top ten hold approximately 1.5%. V trimming: 4 bases; J trimming: 0 bases; junction bases outside the gene matches: 6. The CDR3 runs 16 residues. Germline values: CDR1 SGHRS, CDR2 YFSETQ.

Sequenced input: PBMCs or T cells enriched from blood (not recorded which). The rearrangement uses TRBV5-1 and TRBJ2-7, with 11 bases fitting TRBD2. This sequence originates from a woman under 30 who had been exposed to COVID-19. The CDR3 DNA reads TGCGCCAGCAGCAGTTCGACTAGCGGGGCCTCCTACGAGCAGTACTTC. Its protein is CASSSSTSGASYEQYF.